The sequence of this T cell receptor beta chain was determined in a study of blood T cells in healthy people across ages (dated by TCRdb to between 2015 and 2017). Regarding the complete study: Template switching captured roughly one uniquely barcoded TCR beta cDNA molecule per two T cells in model experiments. The study measured age-related changes in TCR beta repertoire diversity using deep sequencing normalized with unique cDNA molecular identifiers. The donors were divided into four age groups: young (average around 16 years), middle-aged (about 39), aged (around 59) and long-lived (82). To avoid experimental bias, donors of different ages were spread randomly across the sequencing lanes. Two additional independent replicas of 1 million unique cDNA reads from the same blood draw were analyzed for two donors (one aged 18 to 30 and one aged 80 or older).

Notes on this clonotype: What antigen it recognizes has not been identified. Base qualities are missing; no much larger clone stands one base away.

Beyond this particular receptor, the publication reports: Total diversity estimates from one million sequenced T cells were considered lower bounds and underestimates. There was a strong correlation between observed TCR beta diversity and the percentage of naive T cells measured by flow cytometry. Donor CMV infection status was unknown, potentially confounding age-related changes in expanded clonotypes. Because profiling used bulk unsorted PBMCs, naive and antigen-experienced compartments could not be compared conclusively. As age increased, observed TCR beta diversity per million T cells dropped in a roughly linear way, and a significant reduction was already evident by age about 36. Compared with the aged group, the long-lived group had more naive CD4+ T cells, fewer expanded clones and increased TCR diversity, suggesting age selection.

The approximately 41 donors, aged roughly 6 to 95 years, were systemically healthy Caucasian individuals from Russia. Roughly 10 milliliters of peripheral blood were collected from each donor into EDTA-treated Vacutainer tubes. PBMCs were isolated by Ficoll-Paque density-gradient centrifugation, with at least 6 million obtained per sample. Trizol reagent was used to extract total RNA from the PBMCs, yielding at least 5.5 micrograms per sample. For every donor, an aliquot of PBMCs went through flow cytometry to measure the percentages of naive CD45RAhigh/CD27high T cells. Library generation was performed with 5' RACE. Instrument used: Illumina HiSeq 2500. A second PCR of roughly 7 to 12 cycles was run with a J-beta primer mix and a sample-barcoded 5' primer. Each TCR beta cDNA molecule received a unique molecular identifier from a template-switch 5' adaptor carrying 12 random nucleotides. At least 2.5 million CDR3-containing paired-end reads were obtained from each sample. The Mint cDNA synthesis kit, primed by a TRBC-specific oligonucleotide, was used to synthesize first-strand cDNA from all RNA. Following uracil-DNA glycosylase treatment, a first 18-cycle PCR with universal primers M1SS and BC2_uni_R was performed on all cDNA. In the source study's methods: For normalization, 1 million high-quality reads were randomly selected from each sample, with every read carrying a distinct molecular identifier. Reads with shared molecular identifiers were discarded instead of being binned into consensus sequences. CDR3 identification, clonotype clustering and error correction used MiTCR with a Q25 quality threshold and the strictest error-elimination algorithm. A nonparametric unseen species model using Euler transformation provided a lower-bound estimate of total TCR beta diversity. In TCRdb, the public reads were trimmed at Q25 with fastp and aligned with MiXCR, with productive beta chains retained. All rows with the same CDR3 protein become a single entry with the most common DNA and genes. TCRdb, not the original authors, processed these V and J calls. The sample table contains some 1.5 million distinct CDR3 sequences; only one count was recorded for approximately 28% of them. The biggest ten clones account for roughly 8.2% of the sample.

Material for sequencing was blood. The origin of this receptor is a young woman in good health.

The DNA sequence is TGTGCCATCAGGGAGAACGGTGAGCAGTACTTC. The translation is CAIRENGEQYF. The chain is encoded by TRBV10-3 joined to TRBJ2-7, with no reliable assignment of the D segment. Deletion took 6 bases off V and 7 bases off J, with a span of 10 bases between the germline ends. CDR1 and CDR2 are read off the germline V gene as ENHRY and SYGVKD. From the cysteine up to the phenylalanine, the CDR3 has a length of 11 residues. The only DNA kept is the CDR3, 33 bases in frame from the first base.